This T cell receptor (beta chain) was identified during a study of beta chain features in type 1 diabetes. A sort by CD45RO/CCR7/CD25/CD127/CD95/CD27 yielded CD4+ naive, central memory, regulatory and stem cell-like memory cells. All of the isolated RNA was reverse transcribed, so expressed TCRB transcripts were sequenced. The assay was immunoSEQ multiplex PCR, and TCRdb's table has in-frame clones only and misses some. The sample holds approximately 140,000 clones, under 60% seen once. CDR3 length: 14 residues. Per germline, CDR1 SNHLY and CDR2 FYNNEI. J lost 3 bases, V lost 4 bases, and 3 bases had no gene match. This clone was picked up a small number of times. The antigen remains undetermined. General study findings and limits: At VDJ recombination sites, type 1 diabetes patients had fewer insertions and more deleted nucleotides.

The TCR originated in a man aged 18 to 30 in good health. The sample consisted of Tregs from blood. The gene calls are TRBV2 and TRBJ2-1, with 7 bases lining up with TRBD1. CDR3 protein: CASSGRGNYNEQFF. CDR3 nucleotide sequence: TGTGCCAGCAGTGGCAGGGGGAACTACAATGAGCAGTTCTTC.